This T cell receptor beta chain was captured in a study of OX40 agonist ivuxolimab in advanced cancers. Study context: Every 2 weeks, patients received ivuxolimab intravenously, dosed at 0.01 to 10 mg/kg. Every patient in dose escalation had hepatocellular carcinoma, melanoma, renal cell or head and neck cancer. At 82.7% male, the cohort had a mean age of 60 years, ranging from about 23 to 80.

The CDR3 runs to 13 residues. Losses at the gene ends were 3 bases for V and 4 bases for J; bases not matched to a gene: 2. Germline CDR1 is MNHEY and CDR2 is SMNVEV (reference sequence). The data were produced by immunoSEQ multiplex PCR, yet TCRdb's version contains in-frame clones alone and is incomplete. There are around 110,000 clones in the sample; around nine tenths occur only once, and approximately 0.49% lies in the top ten. This clone was observed once. The antigen is not known. Study-level results: More expanded clones were seen, on average, in CD8+ T cells than in CD4+.

The chain recombines TRBV27 with TRBJ2-5, with 7 bases that match TRBD2. The sample consisted of CD4+ or CD8+ T cells sorted from blood, taken in a trial of the OX40 agonist ivuxolimab. The TCR comes from an adult with an advanced solid tumor such as melanoma, head and neck, liver or kidney cancer. The CDR3 nucleotides read TGTGCCAGCAGTTTTAGGGAGGGAGAGACCCAGTACTTC. It specifies CASSFREGETQYF.